Listed below are T cell receptor beta chains from one sample, sequenced in a study of shared clonotypes between healthy human individuals. The repertoire was sequenced with immunoSEQ multiplex PCR; TCRdb's copy has only in-frame clones and lacks some. The repertoire holds about 450,000 clones, with 79% as singletons. Sequencing was performed on PBMCs. Receptor source: a woman aged 40 to 50 in good health. Some clones in this sample may be carry-over from other donors' samples. Both conserved end residues are part of each CDR3. Each record gives: clone size, V gene, D gene, J gene, CDR3 protein, CDR3 DNA. A D gene is named only where the DNA matches it firmly. Size tells how often a clone was seen (once, few, many) or the class of an expanded clone, and some rows leave it out.

clone_size: NA; v_call: TRBV7-3; d_call: NA; j_call: TRBJ2-1; cdr3_aa: CASSPSPLRDLYNEQFF; cdr3_nt: TGTGCCAGCAGTCCTTCCCCCCTCCGGGACTTGTACAATGAGCAGTTCTTC
clone_size: NA; v_call: TRBV7-9; d_call: NA; j_call: TRBJ2-1; cdr3_aa: CASNPPEGRNEQFF; cdr3_nt: TGTGCCAGCAACCCCCCGGAGGGGCGAAATGAGCAGTTCTTC
clone_size: NA; v_call: TRBV5-1; d_call: TRBD2; j_call: TRBJ2-2; cdr3_aa: CASSLALAGGETGELFF; cdr3_nt: TGCGCCAGCAGCTTGGCCCTAGCGGGAGGTGAAACCGGGGAGCTGTTTTTT
clone_size: NA; v_call: TRBV5-5; d_call: NA; j_call: TRBJ2-7; cdr3_aa: CASSLADEQYF; cdr3_nt: TGTGCCAGCAGCTTGGCGGACGAGCAGTACTTC
clone_size: few; v_call: TRBV7-9; d_call: NA; j_call: TRBJ1-1; cdr3_aa: CASSFIKDLWAEAFF; cdr3_nt: TGTGCCAGCAGCTTCATTAAGGACCTCTGGGCTGAAGCTTTCTTT
clone_size: once; v_call: TRBV6-6; d_call: TRBD1; j_call: TRBJ2-7; cdr3_aa: CASSLGQGTYEQYF; cdr3_nt: TGTGCCAGCAGTTTGGGACAGGGTACCTACGAGCAGTACTTC
clone_size: NA; v_call: TRBV30; d_call: TRBD1; j_call: TRBJ1-2; cdr3_aa: CAWSGRDSYGYTF; cdr3_nt: TGTGCCTGGAGTGGACGGGACAGCTATGGCTACACCTTC
clone_size: NA; v_call: TRBV7-2; d_call: NA; j_call: TRBJ2-7; cdr3_aa: CASSLAPAVSYEQYF; cdr3_nt: TGTGCCAGCAGCTTAGCGCCGGCTGTCTCCTACGAGCAGTACTTC
clone_size: NA; v_call: TRBV7-9; d_call: TRBD2; j_call: TRBJ2-1; cdr3_aa: CASSLGVAGSYNEQFF; cdr3_nt: TGTGCCAGCAGCTTAGGCGTAGCGGGGTCCTACAATGAGCAGTTCTTC
clone_size: NA; v_call: TRBV4-1; d_call: NA; j_call: TRBJ2-7; cdr3_aa: CASSQGIGAEQYF; cdr3_nt: TGCGCCAGCAGCCAGGGGATCGGGGCCGAGCAGTACTTC
clone_size: many; v_call: TRBV7-3; d_call: TRBD2; j_call: TRBJ2-1; cdr3_aa: CASSPGLAGADEQFF; cdr3_nt: TGTGCCAGCAGTCCCGGACTAGCGGGAGCCGATGAGCAGTTCTTC
clone_size: NA; v_call: TRBV18; d_call: TRBD2; j_call: TRBJ2-1; cdr3_aa: CASSRRLAGALPGSYNEQFF; cdr3_nt: TGTGCCAGCTCACGGCGACTAGCGGGAGCGCTTCCGGGGTCCTACAATGAGCAGTTCTTC
clone_size: NA; v_call: TRBV6-1; d_call: TRBD1; j_call: TRBJ1-2; cdr3_aa: CASRSDRGYYGYTF; cdr3_nt: TGTGCCAGCAGGTCCGACAGGGGCTACTATGGCTACACCTTC
clone_size: few; v_call: TRBV30; d_call: NA; j_call: TRBJ1-3; cdr3_aa: CAWSRGKISGNTIYF; cdr3_nt: TGTGCCTGGAGTCGCGGGAAAATCTCTGGAAACACCATATATTTT
clone_size: NA; v_call: TRBV28; d_call: TRBD2; j_call: TRBJ2-1; cdr3_aa: CASKVAGGKGNEQFF; cdr3_nt: TGTGCCAGCAAAGTAGCGGGAGGGAAAGGCAATGAGCAGTTCTTC
clone_size: NA; v_call: TRBV7-2; d_call: NA; j_call: TRBJ1-1; cdr3_aa: CASSLSKGNTEAFF; cdr3_nt: TGTGCCAGCAGCTTGTCGAAAGGGAACACTGAAGCTTTCTTT
clone_size: NA; v_call: TRBV18; d_call: NA; j_call: TRBJ2-7; cdr3_aa: CASSPPLSGGYEQYF; cdr3_nt: TGTGCCAGCTCACCACCCCTGTCCGGGGGCTACGAGCAGTACTTC
clone_size: NA; v_call: TRBV10-3; d_call: NA; j_call: TRBJ1-4; cdr3_aa: CAISGDYREKLFF; cdr3_nt: TGTGCCATCAGTGGGGACTATCGTGAAAAACTGTTTTTT
clone_size: NA; v_call: TRBV28; d_call: TRBD1; j_call: TRBJ2-7; cdr3_aa: CASSPPGTGVYEQYF; cdr3_nt: TGTGCCAGCAGTCCACCCGGGACAGGGGTATACGAGCAGTACTTC
clone_size: NA; v_call: TRBV28; d_call: TRBD1; j_call: TRBJ1-5; cdr3_aa: CASSSGTGNQPQHF; cdr3_nt: TGTGCCAGCAGTTCCGGGACAGGCAATCAGCCCCAGCATTTT
clone_size: NA; v_call: TRBV19; d_call: NA; j_call: TRBJ2-3; cdr3_aa: CASSIRQGTDTQYF; cdr3_nt: TGTGCCAGTAGTATTAGGCAGGGCACAGATACGCAGTATTTT
clone_size: NA; v_call: TRBV30; d_call: NA; j_call: TRBJ2-7; cdr3_aa: CAWSVGIAYTYEQYF; cdr3_nt: TGTGCCTGGAGTGTTGGAATAGCGTACACCTACGAGCAGTACTTC
clone_size: NA; v_call: TRBV29-1; d_call: TRBD2; j_call: TRBJ2-3; cdr3_aa: CSVETAGGGTQYF; cdr3_nt: TGCAGCGTTGAAACGGCGGGAGGGGGTACGCAGTATTTT
clone_size: NA; v_call: TRBV6-6; d_call: NA; j_call: TRBJ2-5; cdr3_aa: CASSYLQETQYF; cdr3_nt: TGTGCCAGCAGTTACCTCCAAGAGACCCAGTACTTC
clone_size: NA; v_call: TRBV7-2; d_call: NA; j_call: TRBJ1-2; cdr3_aa: CASSLNGGRDRYGYTF; cdr3_nt: TGTGCCAGCAGCTTAAATGGAGGGCGGGACCGCTATGGCTACACCTTC
clone_size: NA; v_call: TRBV28; d_call: NA; j_call: TRBJ1-2; cdr3_aa: CASRDPSTARYGYTF; cdr3_nt: TGTGCCAGCAGGGACCCATCGACAGCTCGATATGGCTACACCTTC
clone_size: NA; v_call: TRBV27; d_call: NA; j_call: TRBJ2-7; cdr3_aa: CASTARGEGLVEQYF; cdr3_nt: TGTGCCAGCACCGCTAGGGGGGAGGGCCTGGTCGAGCAGTACTTC
clone_size: many; v_call: TRBV28; d_call: TRBD1; j_call: TRBJ1-5; cdr3_aa: CASRTGDSNQPQHF; cdr3_nt: TGTGCCAGCCGGACAGGGGATAGCAATCAGCCCCAGCATTTT
clone_size: NA; v_call: TRBV29-1; d_call: NA; j_call: TRBJ1-2; cdr3_aa: CSVDRAYGYTF; cdr3_nt: TGCAGCGTTGACAGGGCTTATGGCTACACCTTC
clone_size: NA; v_call: TRBV4-1; d_call: TRBD2; j_call: TRBJ2-7; cdr3_aa: CASGYLAGEGGSYEQYF; cdr3_nt: TGCGCCAGCGGGTATCTAGCGGGAGAGGGGGGTTCCTACGAGCAGTACTTC
clone_size: NA; v_call: TRBV9; d_call: NA; j_call: TRBJ1-3; cdr3_aa: CASSPTGSGNTIYF; cdr3_nt: TGTGCCAGCAGCCCTACAGGCTCTGGAAACACCATATATTTT
clone_size: NA; v_call: TRBV27; d_call: TRBD2; j_call: TRBJ2-7; cdr3_aa: CASSLGGGRTNGYEQYF; cdr3_nt: TGTGCCAGCAGTTTAGGGGGGGGACGGACCAATGGATACGAGCAGTACTTC
clone_size: NA; v_call: TRBV7-3; d_call: TRBD2; j_call: TRBJ2-1; cdr3_aa: CASSLRTSGDEQFF; cdr3_nt: TGTGCCAGCAGCCTCAGGACTAGCGGGGATGAGCAGTTCTTC
clone_size: NA; v_call: TRBV6-1; d_call: NA; j_call: TRBJ1-1; cdr3_aa: CASRSGRIMNTEAFF; cdr3_nt: TGTGCCAGCAGGTCGGGTCGCATCATGAACACTGAAGCTTTCTTT
clone_size: NA; v_call: TRBV28; d_call: TRBD2; j_call: TRBJ2-2; cdr3_aa: CASSVPSGRASGELFF; cdr3_nt: TGTGCCAGCAGTGTACCTAGCGGGAGGGCCTCCGGGGAGCTGTTTTTT
clone_size: NA; v_call: TRBV11-2; d_call: TRBD2; j_call: TRBJ2-3; cdr3_aa: CASSSRTGTMSTDTQYF; cdr3_nt: TGTGCCAGCAGCTCCCGAACCGGGACTATGAGCACAGATACGCAGTATTTT
clone_size: NA; v_call: TRBV2; d_call: TRBD1; j_call: TRBJ1-1; cdr3_aa: CASSNQGQGIGRAPFF; cdr3_nt: TGTGCCAGCAGTAATCAGGGACAGGGGATAGGAAGGGCCCCTTTCTTT
clone_size: NA; v_call: TRBV27; d_call: NA; j_call: TRBJ1-2; cdr3_aa: CATPRKYGYTF; cdr3_nt: TGTGCCACCCCCCGGAAGTATGGCTACACCTTC
clone_size: NA; v_call: TRBV11-2; d_call: TRBD2; j_call: TRBJ2-2; cdr3_aa: CASSLQRGYTGELFF; cdr3_nt: TGTGCCAGCAGCTTACAGCGGGGATACACCGGGGAGCTGTTTTTT
clone_size: many; v_call: TRBV6-1; d_call: TRBD2; j_call: TRBJ2-1; cdr3_aa: CASRTSGSTHEQFF; cdr3_nt: TGTGCCAGCCGGACTAGCGGGAGTACGCATGAGCAGTTCTTC
clone_size: NA; v_call: TRBV11-2; d_call: TRBD1; j_call: TRBJ2-7; cdr3_aa: CASSSSDRGGEQYF; cdr3_nt: TGTGCCAGCAGCTCATCCGACAGGGGAGGCGAGCAGTACTTC
clone_size: NA; v_call: TRBV5-1; d_call: TRBD2; j_call: TRBJ2-1; cdr3_aa: CASSPLGQGGSQFF; cdr3_nt: TGCGCCAGCAGCCCCTTAGGGCAGGGAGGGTCGCAGTTCTTC
clone_size: NA; v_call: TRBV4-1; d_call: NA; j_call: TRBJ2-1; cdr3_aa: CASILELGGNEQFF; cdr3_nt: TGCGCCAGCATACTGGAGTTGGGTGGCAATGAGCAGTTCTTC
clone_size: NA; v_call: TRBV7-8; d_call: NA; j_call: TRBJ2-1; cdr3_aa: CASSLTRVYNEQFF; cdr3_nt: TGTGCCAGCAGCCTAACGCGGGTTTACAATGAGCAGTTCTTC
clone_size: many; v_call: TRBV6-1; d_call: NA; j_call: TRBJ2-2; cdr3_aa: CASSEVGGITGELFF; cdr3_nt: TGTGCCAGCAGTGAAGTTGGAGGGATCACCGGGGAGCTGTTTTTT
clone_size: NA; v_call: TRBV5-5; d_call: NA; j_call: TRBJ2-7; cdr3_aa: CASTDSGLARDEQYF; cdr3_nt: TGTGCCAGCACCGACTCGGGGCTAGCGAGGGACGAGCAGTACTTC